This T cell receptor beta chain originates from a study of T-cell reconstitution after alpha-beta-depleted transplantation in children. Study conclusions and caveats: Several hundred expanded graft clones reportedly gave rise to the alpha-beta T cells present about two months after transplant. High day-60 TCRbeta diversity in some patients came from surviving recipient T cells and thymic progenitors. At the one-year point after transplant, T-cell counts and TCRbeta diversity were found to come mostly from T cells that had been newly produced.

In regard to this clonotype: The antigen remains unidentified.

The V segment lost 5 bases and the J segment 2 bases; nucleotides outside the gene matches: 7. Germline lookup yields CDR1 MNHNS and CDR2 SASEGT. The CDR3 extends over 15 amino acids. Unique molecular identifiers were used in preparing the TCRbeta library. TCRdb used MiXCR to reprocess the PCR reads, holding one entry per CDR3 protein. In the table there are around 100,000 distinct CDR3 sequences, about a tenth of which are singletons. This chain joins TRBV6-1 and TRBJ2-3, with 7 bases fitting TRBD2. The sample here was PBMCs, taken before TCRalphabeta/CD19-depleted stem cell transplant. This clonotype originated in a boy between 2 and 15 years old with acute lymphoblastic leukemia, due to receive a stem cell transplant. CDR3 in amino acids: CASSLEGRATDTQYF. CDR3 sequence (DNA): TGTGCCAGCAGTCTGGAGGGGAGGGCCACAGATACGCAGTATTTT.